This record looks at one T cell receptor (beta chain) sequence and its context. What it recognizes is unknown. The sample originates from a study of radiation and T cells in renal cell carcinoma. Time point reported: blood 4 weeks post-SBRT, at nephrectomy. Documented treatment: 15 Gy SBRT to primary tumor, nephrectomy 4 weeks later. Nephrectomy followed 15 Gy stereotactic body radiation by 4 weeks. The tumor was a clear cell renal cell carcinoma. TCRdb's copy holds only in-frame clones and misses some; the assay was immunoSEQ multiplex PCR. The sample has fewer than 200,000 clones, about 87% seen once; the top ten hold around 10%. Broader study findings: Top tumor clonotypes rose in blood 2 weeks post-radiation, then contracted.

The ends were cut back, 1 base at V and 1 base at J, with 10 bases in the middle. Germline V gives CDR1 MGHDK, CDR2 SYGVNS. CDR3 length: 15 residues. The sample in question was blood, obtained from a patient whose treatment included radiotherapy and nephrectomy. The clonotype originates from a woman between 50 and 59 years old with renal cell carcinoma. The chain uses TRBV25-1 and TRBJ1-1; no clear D gene. The CDR3 nucleotides read TGTGCCAGCAGTGAATCGGAAGGACCGAACACTGAAGCTTTCTTT. Protein product: CASSESEGPNTEAFF.